This is a list of T cell receptor beta chains from one sample in a study of blood T cell repertoires in COVID-19. Assay used: immunoSEQ multiplex PCR; TCRdb lists only in-frame clones, some missing. The sample carries 200,000 to 300,000 clones, around four fifths recorded once. The sequenced sample consisted of peripheral blood. Receptor source: an older woman with active or convalescent COVID-19. Both conserved end residues are part of each CDR3. A D gene is named only where the DNA matches it firmly. Not every row has a clone size; where given, it reads once, few, many or a size class.

j_call,d_call,v_call,clone_size,cdr3_aa,cdr3_nt
TRBJ2-1,TRBD2,TRBV6-1,.,CASSEERTSSYNEQFF,TGTGCCAGCAGTGAAGAGAGGACTAGCTCCTACAATGAGCAGTTCTTC
TRBJ2-1,TRBD1,TRBV5-5,.,CASSSVGTVYNEQFF,TGTGCCAGCAGTTCTGTAGGGACAGTCTACAATGAGCAGTTCTTC
TRBJ1-2,.,TRBV5-1,.,CASSLDSLANYGYTF,TGCGCCAGCAGCTTGGACAGCCTGGCAAACTATGGCTACACCTTC
TRBJ1-5,.,TRBV28,.,CASSFPRHLLGNQPQHF,TGTGCCAGCAGTTTCCCCCGACACCTCTTGGGCAATCAGCCCCAGCATTTT
TRBJ2-4,.,TRBV18,.,CASSPSRGRDGYF,TGTGCCAGCTCACCAAGCCGGGGTCGAGATGGGTACTTC
TRBJ1-5,.,TRBV6-6,few,CASMGGNQPQHF,TGTGCCAGCATGGGAGGTAATCAGCCCCAGCATTTT
TRBJ2-5,.,TRBV5-1,.,CASTLLGQETQYF,TGCGCCAGCACCCTACTAGGGCAAGAGACCCAGTACTTC
TRBJ2-5,.,TRBV19,once,CASSPDRPRGETQYF,TGTGCCAGTAGTCCGGACAGGCCGCGGGGAGAGACCCAGTACTTC
TRBJ1-4,TRBD1,TRBV11-2,.,CASSHRDRGEKLFF,TGTGCCAGCAGCCACCGGGACAGAGGCGAAAAACTGTTTTTT
TRBJ1-2,.,TRBV3-1/TRBV3-2,.,CASSLRTYGYTF,TGTGCCAGCAGCCTCAGAACCTATGGCTACACCTTC
TRBJ2-5,.,TRBV3-1/TRBV3-2,.,CASSQGVAAQETQYF,TGTGCCAGCAGCCAAGGGGTAGCGGCACAAGAGACCCAGTACTTC
TRBJ1-4,.,TRBV3-1/TRBV3-2,.,CASSHGQPNEKLFF,TGTGCCAGCAGCCATGGACAGCCAAATGAAAAACTGTTTTTT
TRBJ2-1,.,TRBV11-2,.,CASRLGTGTYNEQFF,TGTGCCAGCAGACTAGGGACTGGCACCTACAATGAGCAGTTCTTC
TRBJ2-7,.,TRBV19,.,CASSIDSLYEQYF,TGTGCCAGTAGTATTGACAGTTTATACGAGCAGTACTTC
TRBJ2-5,.,TRBV4-1,.,CASSLNRQERETQYF,TGCGCCAGCAGCCTAAATCGACAGGAAAGGGAGACCCAGTACTTC
TRBJ1-1,.,TRBV2,.,CASRNDRNTEAFF,TGTGCCAGCAGGAACGACAGGAACACTGAAGCTTTCTTT
TRBJ2-5,TRBD1,TRBV7-8,.,CASSYGDRDEETQYF,TGTGCCAGCAGCTACGGGGACAGGGATGAAGAGACCCAGTACTTC
TRBJ2-1,TRBD2,TRBV10-2,.,CATLAGVSYNEQFF,TGCGCCACCCTAGCGGGGGTTAGCTACAATGAGCAGTTCTTC
TRBJ2-1,TRBD2,TRBV18,.,CASSPPGLVRSLNNEQFF,TGTGCCAGCTCACCACCGGGACTAGTCAGGAGCCTAAACAATGAGCAGTTCTTC
TRBJ1-3,.,TRBV5-1,.,CASSVGPTGGNTIYF,TGCGCCAGCAGCGTGGGGCCTACAGGGGGAAACACCATATATTTT
TRBJ1-1,.,TRBV6-1,few,CASSEAGHTEAFF,TGTGCCAGCAGTGAAGCTGGGCACACTGAAGCTTTCTTT
TRBJ2-5,TRBD2,TRBV6-5,.,CASSYGPSGETQYF,TGTGCCAGCAGTTACGGGCCTAGCGGAGAGACCCAGTACTTC
TRBJ2-1,TRBD2,TRBV19,.,CASSVLAGRYNEQFF,TGTGCCAGTAGTGTACTAGCGGGGCGGTACAATGAGCAGTTCTTC
TRBJ2-2,TRBD2,TRBV7-6,.,CASSLAGGFGNTGELFF,TGTGCCAGCAGCTTAGCGGGAGGGTTCGGGAACACCGGGGAGCTGTTTTTT
TRBJ2-1,TRBD2,TRBV7-2,.,CASSLGASGSEQFF,TGTGCCAGCAGCTTAGGGGCTAGCGGGTCTGAGCAGTTCTTC